This T cell receptor (beta chain) was found in a study of technical replicates of blood from several donors. The assay was immunoSEQ multiplex PCR, and TCRdb's table has in-frame clones only and misses some. The table records approximately 99,000 clones, nearly 97% of them present only once. The sequenced sample was T cells isolated from PBMCs. The receptor was isolated from a human donor in good health.

The CDR3 DNA is TGTGCCAGCAGCTTAGTAAGAGGAGGCAGTGAAGCTTTCTTT. This sequence encodes CASSLVRGGSEAFF. The chain has TRBV11-3 and TRBJ1-1, with D unresolved. Germline V gene sequence: CDR1 SGHNT, CDR2 YENEEA. The length of the CDR3 is 14 residues. Trimming pared 1 base from V and 7 bases from J, leaving 13 bases between.